This T cell receptor beta chain was observed in a study of T cells in Graves' hyperthyroidism and ophthalmopathy. Amplified regions were TCR beta CDR3 sequences from RNA transcripts. During a first-round RT-PCR of the TCR CDR3, the HTBI primer set was used. TCRdb ran MiXCR on the multiplex PCR reads and lists one entry per CDR3 protein. The sample has roughly 130,000 distinct CDR3 sequences, about 20% seen once. This CDR3 has 18 residues. Per the germline V gene, CDR1 is MDHEN and CDR2 is SYDVKM. V lost 5 bases and J lost 0; bases outside the gene matches: 13. The receptor was isolated from a woman between 45 and 65 years old with Graves' hyperthyroidism that later progressed to Graves' ophthalmopathy. Specimen: blood. This sequence joins TRBV28 and TRBJ1-3; TRBD1 aligns across 7 bases. The CDR3 loop reads CASSEAGTAIGSGNTIYF. DNA for the CDR3: TGTGCCAGCAGTGAAGCAGGGACAGCAATAGGCTCTGGAAACACCATATATTTT.